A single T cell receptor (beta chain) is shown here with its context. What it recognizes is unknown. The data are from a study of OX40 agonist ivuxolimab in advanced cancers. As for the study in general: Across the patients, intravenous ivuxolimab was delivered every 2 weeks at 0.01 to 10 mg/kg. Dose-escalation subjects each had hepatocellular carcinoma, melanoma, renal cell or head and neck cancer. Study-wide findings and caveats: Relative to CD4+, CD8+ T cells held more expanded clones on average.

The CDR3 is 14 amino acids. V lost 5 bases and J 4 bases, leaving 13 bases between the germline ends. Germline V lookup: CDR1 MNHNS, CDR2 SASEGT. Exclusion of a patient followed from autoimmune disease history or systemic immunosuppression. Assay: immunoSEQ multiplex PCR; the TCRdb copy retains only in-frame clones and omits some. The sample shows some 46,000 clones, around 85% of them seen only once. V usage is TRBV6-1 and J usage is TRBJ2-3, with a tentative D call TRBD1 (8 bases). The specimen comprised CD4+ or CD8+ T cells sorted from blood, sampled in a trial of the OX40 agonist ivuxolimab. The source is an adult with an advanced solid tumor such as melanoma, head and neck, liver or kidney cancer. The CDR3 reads CASSNRGRADTQYF. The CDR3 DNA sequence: TGTGCCAGCAGTAACAGGGGGAGGGCAGATACGCAGTATTTT.